The 24 T cell receptor beta chains below come from one sample, sequenced in a study of cytomegalovirus exposure and HLA in healthy donors. The study ran its PCR with 60 Vbeta and 13 Jbeta primers. Method: immunoSEQ multiplex PCR; TCRdb's copy keeps in-frame clones and lacks some. The sample carries about 130,000 clones, 85% to 90% recorded once. Input material: PBMCs. All receptors derive from a woman under 40 in good health and CMV-seronegative.

This clone was counted between two and nine times. V gene TRBV5-4 combines with J gene TRBJ1-2; a weak D match, TRBD1 (6 bases). The V end was cut by 4 bases, the J end by 2 bases, with 12 bases between. The germline V gene encodes CDR1 SGHNT and CDR2 YYREEE (reference sequence). The CDR3 runs 14 residues. The CDR3 DNA reads TGTGCCAGCAGCCTAGGACAGAAAAACTATGGCTACACCTTC. This encodes CASSLGQKNYGYTF.

This chain uses TRBV11-2 with TRBJ2-7; TRBD2 is a possible D gene (6 bases). V lost 1 base, J lost 0 bases, and 10 bases lay in between. The CDR3 has 15 amino acids. The V gene's germline CDR1 is SGHAT and CDR2 FQNNGV. Written as DNA, the CDR3 is TGTGCCAGCAGCTTAGCAACGGGGGACTCCTACGAGCAGTACTTC. It translates to CASSLATGDSYEQYF.

CDR3 in amino acids: CASSPGGQLNYGYTF. The DNA for the CDR3 is TGTGCCAGCAGCCCCGGCGGACAACTTAACTATGGCTACACCTTC. This sequence joins TRBV2 and TRBJ1-2, with TRBD1 as a possible D gene (5 bases). Looked up from germline, CDR1 is SNHLY and CDR2 is FYNNEI. Trimming removed 6 bases at V and 1 base at J, with 15 bases between. There are 15 residues in the CDR3.

The rearrangement uses TRBV28 and TRBJ1-2, with 7 nucleotides matching TRBD1. This CDR3 spans 16 amino acids. Germline assignment: CDR1 MDHEN and CDR2 SYDVKM. Trimming took 6 bases from V and 4 from J; bases not matched to a gene: 14. The chain's CDR3 is CASSSLGRGLGYGYTF. The CDR3 DNA sequence: TGTGCCAGCAGCTCTCTCGGAAGGGGGCTCGGCTATGGCTACACCTTC.

This chain uses TRBV9 with TRBJ1-2; TRBD1 aligns across 7 bases. The CDR3 runs to 14 residues. V shed 4 bases and J 4 bases; nucleotides not matched to a gene: 7. Germline lookup yields CDR1 SGDLS and CDR2 YYNGEE. The CDR3 reads CASSPSGTVYGYTF. The CDR3 DNA reads as TGTGCCAGCAGCCCATCCGGGACAGTCTATGGCTACACCTTC.

The chain couples TRBV28 to TRBJ1-1, with TRBD1 as a possible D gene (5 bases). The CDR3 sequence is 14 residues long. Germline-derived CDR1 and CDR2 are MDHEN and SYDVKM. Trimming left V 5 bases short and J 4 bases short, with 14 bases between. The CDR3 here is CASSPGYLGTEAFF. The CDR3 DNA reads as TGTGCCAGCAGTCCAGGGTACCTGGGCACTGAAGCTTTCTTT. The variable domain in full, completed from reference TRBV28 and TRBJ1-1, reads DVKVTQSSRYLVKRTGEKVFLECVQDMDHENMFWYRQDPGLGLRLIYFSYDVKMKEKGDIPEGYSVSREKKERFSLILESASTNQTSMYLCASSPGYLGTEAFFGQGTRLTVV.

The CDR3 DNA is TGTGCCAGCCGGGACAACCAAGAGACCCAGTACTTC. This gives the protein CASRDNQETQYF. The rearrangement uses TRBV2 and TRBJ2-5; D may be TRBD1 (6 bases). CDR3 length: 12 residues. Trimming shortened V by 8 bases and J by 0 bases, and 7 bases separated the two germline ends. Germline V CDR1 and CDR2: SNHLY, FYNNEI.

V and J are TRBV10-1 and TRBJ1-2, with D possibly matching TRBD1 (5 bases). CDR1 is WNHNN, CDR2 SYGVQD, per germline (reference sequence). V dropped 11 bases and J dropped 7 bases, with 17 bases sitting between them. The CDR3 totals 12 residues. CDR3 sequence: CADAGGAGGYTF. CDR3 in DNA: TGCGCCGACGCGGGAGGGGCGGGTGGCTACACCTTC.

The chain joins TRBV28 to TRBJ1-5; D unresolved. This CDR3 is built from 12 residues. Germline CDR1 reads MDHEN; CDR2 reads SYDVKM. V was shortened by 7 bases and J by 5 bases, with 9 bases between the two germline ends. Here the CDR3 reads CASKTGYQPQHF. DNA of the CDR3: TGTGCCAGCAAAACGGGGTATCAGCCCCAGCATTTT.

This chain connects TRBV27 to TRBJ2-7; D might be TRBD1 (6 bases). CDR1 and CDR2 from the germline V gene are MNHEY and SMNVEV (reference sequence). The ends were cut back, 2 bases at V and 4 bases at J, with 6 bases in the middle. The length of the CDR3 is 12 residues. CDR3 residues: CASSLTGYEQYF. CDR3 coding DNA: TGTGCCAGCAGTTTAACAGGGTACGAGCAGTACTTC.

The chain couples TRBV5-1 to TRBJ2-7; maybe TRBD1 (5 bases). The V gene's germline CDR1 is SGHRS and CDR2 YFSETQ. The CDR3 loop spans 14 amino acids. V was clipped by 7 bases and J by 0 bases, with 14 bases between them. CDR3 bases: TGCGCCAGCGGGGCCTCTGTACCCTCCTACGAGCAGTACTTC. Its translation: CASGASVPSYEQYF.

The chain carries TRBV28 and TRBJ1-4; D is ambiguous. The CDR3 is 11 residues long. Trimming shortened V by 7 bases and J by 5 bases, and 5 bases separated the two germline ends. Germline values: CDR1 MDHEN, CDR2 SYDVKM. CDR3 bases: TGTGCCAGCAAGGAGAATGAAAAACTGTTTTTT. Residues: CASKENEKLFF.

A remark on this clone: This CDR3 is also generated by other DNA sequences in the sample. The chain couples TRBV5-4 to TRBJ2-7; 7 bases align to TRBD2. There are 15 residues in the CDR3. In germline, CDR1 is SGHNT, CDR2 YYREEE (reference sequence). J lost 4 bases, V lost 0 bases, and 7 bases had no gene match. CDR3 sequence reads: CASSLAAGVSYEQYF. The CDR3 DNA reads TGTGCCAGCAGCTTGGCGGCGGGAGTCTCTTACGAGCAGTACTTC.

V gene TRBV19 combines with J gene TRBJ2-1; D is possibly TRBD2 (6 bases). The CDR3 is made up of 13 amino acids. V gave up 6 bases and J gave up 8 bases, with 14 bases separating them. Germline values: CDR1 LNHDA, CDR2 SQIVND (reference sequence). CDR3 bases: TGTGCCAGTAGGAAACTAGCTAACCATGAGCAGTTCTTC. This codes for CASRKLANHEQFF. Using reference TRBV19 and TRBJ2-1 for the parts outside the CDR3, the full variable domain is DGGITQSPKYLFRKEGQNVTLSCEQNLNHDAMYWYRQDPGQGLRLIYYSQIVNDFQKGDIAEGYSVSREKKESFPLTVTSAQKNPTAFYLCASRKLANHEQFFGPGTRLTVL.

The chain is built from TRBV5-1 and TRBJ2-5; perhaps TRBD1 as D (5 bases). CDR1 SGHRS and CDR2 YFSETQ come from the germline V gene. The V and J ends lost 0 bases and 5 bases respectively, with 17 bases between them. This CDR3 is 16 amino acids long. The CDR3: CASSLVGAVSLETQYF. The CDR3, as DNA: TGCGCCAGCAGCTTGGTTGGGGCCGTATCTCTGGAGACCCAGTACTTC.

This sequence joins TRBV6-1 and TRBJ1-5; D is possibly TRBD1 (6 bases). This CDR3 has 15 amino acids. Germline CDR1 reads MNHNS; CDR2 reads SASEGT. V was trimmed by 6 bases and J by 2 bases, leaving 14 bases between them. The CDR3 DNA reads TGTGCCAGCAGGGGGCAGGGGTCGGGCAATCAGCCCCAGCATTTT. This translates into CASRGQGSGNQPQHF.

The V gene is TRBV4-1, the J gene TRBJ2-1; 13 nucleotides line up with TRBD2. V shed 3 bases and J 3 bases; nucleotides not matched to a gene: 2. Germline V gene data show CDR1 as MGHRA and CDR2 as YSYEKL. CDR3 length: 16 residues. CDR3 protein: CASSHWTSGSYNEQFF. The CDR3 region has the DNA TGCGCCAGCAGCCACTGGACTAGCGGGAGCTACAATGAGCAGTTCTTC.

The CDR3 coding sequence is TGTGCCAGCAGATACGGGGCTGAAGCTTTCTTT. Its protein product is CASRYGAEAFF. The chain recombines TRBV27 with TRBJ1-1; D not certain. V gave up 6 bases and J gave up 6 bases, with 8 bases separating them. CDR3 length equals 11 residues. The germline V gene encodes CDR1 MNHEY and CDR2 SMNVEV (reference sequence).

The chain is built from TRBV5-1 and TRBJ1-1, with 8 nucleotides matching TRBD1. Unmatched junction bases numbered 6, after V lost 4 bases and J lost 1 base. CDR3 length: 15 residues. Germline-derived CDR1 and CDR2 are SGHRS and YFSETQ. CDR3 sequence (DNA): TGCGCCAGCAGCCAGATGACAGGGGCGAACACTGAAGCTTTCTTT. Translating it yields CASSQMTGANTEAFF.

V usage is TRBV30 and J usage is TRBJ2-3, with TRBD1 identical over 7 bases. The CDR3 is made up of 14 amino acids. CDR1 and CDR2 (germline): GTSNPN, SVGIG (reference sequence). V lost 5 bases to trimming and J lost 3 bases; unmatched junction nucleotides: 8. CDR3 coding DNA: TGTGCCTGGTCGACAGGGAGAGGGACAGATACGCAGTATTTT. Its translation: CAWSTGRGTDTQYF.

The V and J genes are TRBV5-4 and TRBJ2-1; D is unresolved. The CDR3 loop spans 14 amino acids. The germline CDR1 and CDR2 sequences are SGHNT and YYREEE (reference sequence). Trimming pared 1 base from V and 3 bases from J, leaving 8 bases between. The CDR3 DNA sequence: TGTGCCAGCAGCTTGTTTATCCGCTACAATGAGCAGTTCTTC. As protein: CASSLFIRYNEQFF.

V gene TRBV6-5 combines with J gene TRBJ2-5; 9 nucleotides line up with TRBD1. The end of the DNA aligns better with TRBJ2-7, so the J call may be wrong. From germline, CDR1 is MNHEY and CDR2 SVGAGI. CDR3 size: 14 residues. CDR3 nucleotide sequence: TGTGCCAGCAGTTGGGACAGGGACCGGCCCGAGCAGTACTTC. As protein: CASSWDRDRPEQYF.

The V and J genes are TRBV7-9 and TRBJ2-1; weak D call: TRBD2 (6 bases). Looked up from germline, CDR1 is SEHNR and CDR2 is FQNEAQ (reference sequence). The CDR3 totals 15 residues. With 5 bases removed from V and 2 bases from J, the gap between germline ends came to 13 bases. The CDR3 DNA follows: TGTGCCAGCAGCCGGGGACTTGGGACCTACAATGAGCAGTTCTTC. Translating it yields CASSRGLGTYNEQFF.

The chain joins TRBV19 to TRBJ1-1; D is perhaps TRBD1 (5 bases). The CDR3 is 14 residues long. V lost 5 bases and J lost 0, with 10 bases in between. In germline, CDR1 is LNHDA, CDR2 SQIVND (reference sequence). The CDR3, as DNA: TGTGCCAGTAGTTGGGAGGGACTGAACACTGAAGCTTTCTTT. Its translation is CASSWEGLNTEAFF.